The 19 T cell receptor beta chains below all came from one sample that was sequenced in a study of blood T cell repertoires in COVID-19. The repertoire was sequenced with immunoSEQ multiplex PCR; TCRdb's copy has only in-frame clones and lacks some. The profile covers fewer than 150,000 clones, with around 79% appearing a single time and roughly a fifth taken by the ten largest. The sample was peripheral blood. These TCRs come from a man older than 75 with acute or convalescent COVID-19.

The chain combines TRBV15 with TRBJ2-3; 7 bases match TRBD2. With 0 bases clipped from V and 12 bases from J, the junction kept 12 bases outside the gene matches. This CDR3 contains 15 residues. Germline assignment: CDR1 LNHNV and CDR2 YYDKDF (reference sequence). This CDR3 is CATSRDPLGGSGQYF. The CDR3 nucleotides are TGTGCCACCAGCAGAGATCCTCTGGGGGGGTCCGGACAGTATTTT.

The chain carries TRBV5-6 and TRBJ2-4; 7 nucleotides agree with TRBD1. V shed 2 bases and J 10 bases; nucleotides not matched to a gene: 12. The CDR3 length is 15 residues. Germline loops: CDR1 SGHDT, CDR2 YYEEEE. The CDR3 coding sequence is TGTGCCAGCAGCTTTCTGAGGGGGCCAAAAGATATTCAGTACTTC. Its protein is CASSFLRGPKDIQYF.

The CDR3 nucleotides are TGTGCCAGCAGCCGGGGGGCGGGCGAGCAGTACTTC. It specifies CASSRGAGEQYF. The chain combines TRBV7-9 with TRBJ2-7; D perhaps matches TRBD2 (7 bases). Germline V gene data show CDR1 as SEHNR and CDR2 as FQNEAQ (reference sequence). Trimming left V 5 bases short and J 6 bases short, with 11 bases between. The CDR3 loop spans 12 amino acids.

This clone came up a few times. The rearrangement links TRBV6-6 to TRBJ1-6; TRBD1 aligns across 8 bases. CDR3 length: 15 amino acids. Germline loops: CDR1 MNHNY, CDR2 SVGAGI (reference sequence). V shed 6 bases, J shed 6 bases, and the junction held 7 bases outside the gene matches. CDR3 amino acids: CASRPRDRSNSPLHF. In DNA, the CDR3 is TGTGCCAGCAGACCTCGGGACAGGTCTAATTCACCCCTCCACTTT.

The V gene is TRBV6-5, the J gene TRBJ2-5; D gene uncertain. Germline CDR1 is MNHEY and CDR2 is SVGAGI. The CDR3 length is 13 residues. Between the trimmed V and J ends, which lost 1 base and 1 base, there was a span of 4 bases. CDR3 region: CASSYYSQETQYF. The CDR3 bases are TGTGCCAGCAGTTACTACAGCCAAGAGACCCAGTACTTC.

The chain links TRBV30 to TRBJ2-1; tentatively, D is TRBD1 (6 bases). V was pared by 8 bases and J by 3 bases, with 14 bases between. CDR1 GTSNPN and CDR2 SVGIG come from the germline V gene (reference sequence). The CDR3 contains 13 residues. CDR3 amino acids: CAATGQNYNEQFF. DNA for the CDR3: TGTGCCGCAACGGGACAAAACTACAATGAGCAGTTCTTC.

The chain links TRBV6-2 or TRBV6-3 to TRBJ2-3; 8 bases fit TRBD2. Germline assignment: CDR1 MNHEY and CDR2 SVGEGT. The J segment lost 1 base and the V segment lost 5 bases, leaving 5 bases of the junction unmatched. This CDR3 has 15 amino acids. CDR3 nucleotides: TGTGCCAGCAGTCGGGGGGGCCGGGGCACAGATACGCAGTATTTT. Its translation is CASSRGGRGTDTQYF.

This chain links TRBV11-2 with TRBJ2-1, with no clear D. The CDR3 has 13 residues. V lost 3 bases and J 5 bases, leaving 8 bases between the germline ends. Germline-derived CDR1 and CDR2 are SGHAT and FQNNGV. CDR3 loop: CASSLGFNNEQFF. CDR3 DNA sequence: TGTGCCAGCAGCTTGGGCTTCAACAATGAGCAGTTCTTC.

This clone has just one count. At the DNA level, this CDR3 is encoded by other sequences in the same sample as well. The rearrangement joins TRBV5-1 to TRBJ2-1, with D possibly matching TRBD2 (5 bases). The CDR3 consists of 15 residues. V was pared by 0 bases and J by 2 bases, with 9 bases between. Germline V CDR1 and CDR2: SGHRS, YFSETQ. DNA for the CDR3: TGCGCCAGCAGCTTGGCGCTTAGCGCCTACAATGAGCAGTTCTTC. Translation gives CASSLALSAYNEQFF.

The chain combines TRBV5-6 with TRBJ1-5, with 7 bases that match TRBD1. This CDR3 region has 14 residues. CDR1 is SGHDT, CDR2 YYEEEE, per germline. J lost 3 bases, V lost 4 bases, and 4 bases had no gene match. This chain's CDR3 is CASSLGQNNQPQHF. DNA of the CDR3: TGTGCCAGCAGCCTGGGACAGAACAATCAGCCCCAGCATTTT.

The V and J genes are TRBV28 and TRBJ2-3; no reliable D call. With 7 bases removed from V and 2 bases from J, the gap between germline ends came to 16 bases. The CDR3 covers 15 residues. Germline V gene lookup returns CDR1 MDHEN and CDR2 SYDVKM. This CDR3 is CASTIGAGYTDTQYF. The DNA for the CDR3 is TGTGCCAGCACCATTGGTGCAGGATACACAGATACGCAGTATTTT.

The chain links TRBV3-1 (or the pseudogene TRBV3-2) to TRBJ1-5, with 8 bases lining up with TRBD1. CDR3 length: 17 residues. Per the germline V gene, CDR1 is LGHDT and CDR2 is YNNKEL (reference sequence). Losses at the gene ends were 3 bases for V and 3 bases for J; bases not matched to a gene: 10. The CDR3 loop reads CASSHGIQGAANQPQHF. Here the CDR3 DNA reads TGTGCCAGCAGCCACGGAATCCAGGGGGCGGCCAATCAGCCCCAGCATTTT.

V usage is TRBV18 and J usage is TRBJ1-2; D is possibly TRBD1 (6 bases). This CDR3 has 13 amino acids. Trimming removed 10 bases at V and 1 base at J, with 13 bases between. Germline V lookup: CDR1 KGHSH, CDR2 LQKENI. In DNA, the CDR3 is TGTGCCACTCGTTCGGACAGTAACTATGGCTACACCTTC. This gives the protein CATRSDSNYGYTF.

There are many counts of this clone. The J gene is TRBJ2-7, the V gene TRBV30; a possible D gene is TRBD2 (5 bases). Per the germline V gene, CDR1 is GTSNPN and CDR2 is SVGIG (reference sequence). V was trimmed by 2 bases and J by 3 bases, leaving 8 bases between them. This CDR3 is 12 amino acids long. The CDR3 nucleotides read TGTGCCTGGAGTCCCGGGGTCTACGAGCAGTACTTC. It encodes CAWSPGVYEQYF. The variable domain in full, with the rest retrieved from reference TRBV30 and TRBJ2-7, is SQTIHQWPATLVQPVGSPLSLECTVEGTSNPNLYWYRQAAGRGLQLLFYSVGIGQISSEVPQNLSASRPQDRQFILSSKKLLLSDSGFYLCAWSPGVYEQYFGPGTRLTVT.

V gene TRBV9 combines with J gene TRBJ1-3, with 8 bases fitting TRBD1. V trimming: 2 bases; J trimming: 0 bases; junction bases outside the gene matches: 4. This CDR3 spans 16 amino acids. CDR1 SGDLS and CDR2 YYNGEE come from the germline V gene. CDR3 protein: CASSVAGGSSGNTIYF. Written as DNA, the CDR3 is TGTGCCAGCAGCGTTGCAGGGGGCTCCTCTGGAAACACCATATATTTT.

J is TRBJ2-7 and V is TRBV13, with D hard to call. With 4 bases removed from V and 0 bases from J, the gap between germline ends came to 7 bases. The CDR3 is 13 amino acids. Germline CDR1 is PRHDT and CDR2 is FYEKMQ (reference sequence). Here the CDR3 reads CASSSESSYEQYF. DNA for the CDR3: TGTGCCAGCAGCTCGGAGTCCTCCTACGAGCAGTACTTC.

In its sample, this clone was seen once. The V call is TRBV28, the J call TRBJ2-5; the D gene is possibly TRBD2 (6 bases). There are 15 residues in the CDR3. Deletions cut 8 bases from V and 5 bases from J, with 21 bases between. Germline V CDR1 and CDR2: MDHEN, SYDVKM. The DNA for the CDR3 is TGTGCCAGCGGAGGGGTCGTGAGGACCAAGGAGACCCAGTACTTC. It encodes CASGGVVRTKETQYF.

This chain links TRBV2 with TRBJ1-2; weak D call: TRBD1 (5 bases). Germline CDR1 SNHLY, CDR2 FYNNEI. The CDR3 has 16 amino acids. Trimming removed 2 bases from V and 1 base from J, with 14 bases in between. The CDR3 bases are TGTGCCAGCAGTGAACCCATTGGGGGGATTAACTATGGCTACACCTTC. Amino acids: CASSEPIGGINYGYTF.

This chain links TRBV19 with TRBJ1-2; 9 bases fit TRBD1. The germline V gene has CDR1 LNHDA and CDR2 SQIVND (reference sequence). The trim removed 4 bases at V and 7 bases at J, leaving 7 bases unmatched. CDR3 length: 14 amino acids. CDR3 region: CASSTGTGTAGYTF. Written as DNA, the CDR3 is TGTGCCAGTAGTACCGGGACAGGGACCGCTGGCTACACCTTC.